One sample yielded the 18 T cell receptor beta chains listed below, sequenced in a study of blood T cell repertoires in COVID-19. Sequenced by immunoSEQ multiplex PCR; TCRdb stores in-frame clones only, minus some. The table lists about 80,000 clones, around four fifths of them singletons. The sequenced sample consisted of peripheral blood. The source of these receptors is an elderly man with active or convalescent COVID-19.

This sequence joins TRBV13 and TRBJ2-3; 10 bases are shared with TRBD2. The CDR3 totals 15 residues. In germline, CDR1 is PRHDT, CDR2 FYEKMQ (reference sequence). V shed 8 bases and J 5 bases; nucleotides not matched to a gene: 10. The CDR3 spells CASGGAGGPGDTQYF. The CDR3 region has the DNA TGTGCCAGCGGTGGAGCGGGAGGGCCCGGAGATACGCAGTATTTT. Full variable domain (missing parts from reference TRBV13 and TRBJ2-3): AAGVIQSPRHLIKEKRETATLKCYPIPRHDTVYWYQQGPGQDPQFLISFYEKMQSDKGSIPDRFSAQQFSDYHSELNMSSLELGDSALYFCASGGAGGPGDTQYFGPGTRLTVL.

In its sample, this clone was seen a few times. The chain combines TRBV3-1 (or the pseudogene TRBV3-2) with TRBJ2-2, with TRBD1 matching over 7 bases. Germline V gene lookup returns CDR1 LGHDT and CDR2 YNNKEL (reference sequence). CDR3 size: 16 residues. V lost 4 bases to trimming and J lost 4 bases; unmatched junction nucleotides: 9. The CDR3 DNA sequence: TGTGCCAGCAGCCCCCCGACAGGGTTTTCCACCGGGGAGCTGTTTTTT. It codes for CASSPPTGFSTGELFF.

V gene TRBV7-3 combines with J gene TRBJ2-3, with 8 positions matching TRBD2. The CDR3 is made up of 15 amino acids. V lost 5 bases, J lost 3 bases, and 7 bases stayed unmatched. Germline CDR1 and CDR2: SGHTA and FQGTGA. The CDR3 sequence: CASSPLGGVTDTQYF. CDR3 in DNA: TGTGCCAGCAGCCCCCTCGGGGGGGTGACAGATACGCAGTATTTT.

The V and J genes are TRBV7-2 and TRBJ2-1; a weak D match, TRBD2 (6 bases). The V and J ends lost 3 bases and 10 bases respectively, with 19 bases between them. The CDR3 is 15 residues long. CDR1 is SGHTA, CDR2 FQGNSA, per germline. This CDR3 is CASSFYGTLSREQFF. The CDR3 coding sequence is TGTGCCAGCAGCTTTTACGGGACTCTAAGCAGGGAGCAGTTCTTC.

This sequence joins TRBV5-1 and TRBJ1-2; a possible D gene is TRBD1 (5 bases). Per germline, CDR1 SGHRS and CDR2 YFSETQ. Trimming removed 5 bases at V and 4 bases at J, with 21 bases between. The CDR3 is 16 residues long. CDR3 in DNA: TGCGCCAGCAGTAGGAACCAGGGAGGCAACGGCTATGGCTACACCTTC. This codes for CASSRNQGGNGYGYTF.

The chain has TRBV19 and TRBJ1-2; D call uncertain. Germline loops: CDR1 LNHDA, CDR2 SQIVND (reference sequence). The CDR3 consists of 14 residues. Trimming took 6 bases from V and 4 from J, leaving 15 bases between them. CDR3 sequence (DNA): TGTGCCAGTAGAAGCTCAGGACTCCTCTATGGCTACACCTTC. Translating it yields CASRSSGLLYGYTF.

The V and J genes are TRBV19 and TRBJ1-1; 8 bases fit TRBD1. V lost 9 bases to trimming and J lost 3 bases; unmatched junction nucleotides: 9. Germline loops: CDR1 LNHDA, CDR2 SQIVND (reference sequence). This CDR3 region has 14 residues. CDR3 region: CASKYRGADTEAFF. CDR3 in DNA: TGTGCCAGCAAGTACAGGGGGGCAGACACTGAAGCTTTCTTT.

This chain uses TRBV30 with TRBJ1-2; D perhaps matches TRBD1 (6 bases). V lost 0 bases and J 7 bases, leaving 6 bases between the germline ends. Germline V CDR1 and CDR2: GTSNPN, SVGIG (reference sequence). There are 11 residues in the CDR3. Here the CDR3 DNA reads TGTGCCTGGAGTGTGGGGGCTGGCTACACCTTC. Residues: CAWSVGAGYTF.

The chain couples TRBV30 to TRBJ1-5; D not resolved. This CDR3 has 13 residues. Germline CDR1 and CDR2: GTSNPN and SVGIG (reference sequence). Trimming left V 3 bases short and J 4 bases short, with 10 bases between. CDR3 residues: CAWRRSSNQPQHF. In DNA, the CDR3 is TGTGCCTGGAGGCGGAGTTCAAATCAGCCCCAGCATTTT.

The rearrangement uses TRBV5-6 and TRBJ2-1; D may be TRBD2 (5 bases). The CDR3 totals 17 residues. The germline gives CDR1 SGHDT, CDR2 YYEEEE. The V end was cut by 0 bases, the J end by 0 bases, with 13 bases between. The CDR3 nucleotides read TGTGCCAGCAGCTTGGTGCGGGCTTTAGCCTCCTACAATGAGCAGTTCTTC. Protein sequence: CASSLVRALASYNEQFF. Looking up the rest from reference TRBV5-6 and TRBJ2-1 gives the full variable domain: DAGVTQSPTHLIKTRGQQVTLRCSPKSGHDTVSWYQQALGQGPQFIFQYYEEEERQRGNFPDRFSGHQFPNYSSELNVNALLLGDSALYLCASSLVRALASYNEQFFGPGTRLTVL.

The chain is built from TRBV2 and TRBJ2-2; D might be TRBD2 (6 bases). CDR1 is SNHLY and CDR2 is FYNNEI in the germline V gene. Trimming left V 6 bases short and J 0 bases short, with 17 bases between. The CDR3 covers 17 residues. The DNA for the CDR3 is TGTGCCAGCAGGACCCCCTTAAGCGGGCCGAACACCGGGGAGCTGTTTTTT. This encodes CASRTPLSGPNTGELFF.

The V gene is TRBV5-1, the J gene TRBJ2-1, with 11 positions matching TRBD2. Germline CDR1 SGHRS, CDR2 YFSETQ. V trimming: 4 bases; J trimming: 4 bases; junction bases outside the gene matches: 7. The CDR3 has 16 amino acids. In DNA, the CDR3 is TGCGCCAGCAGCCCCCGACTAGCGGGACTATACAATGAGCAGTTCTTC. Protein: CASSPRLAGLYNEQFF.

This sequence joins TRBV3-1 (or the pseudogene TRBV3-2) and TRBJ1-2, with TRBD1 as a possible D gene (6 bases). Germline CDR1 is LGHDT and CDR2 is YNNKEL (reference sequence). The CDR3 has 14 amino acids. Between the trimmed V and J ends, which lost 5 bases and 6 bases, there was a span of 16 bases. CDR3 region: CASSSTGRGDGYTF. As DNA, the CDR3 is TGTGCCAGCAGCTCAACGGGCAGGGGAGATGGCTACACCTTC.

This rearrangement joins TRBV18 to TRBJ2-1; D is perhaps TRBD1 (6 bases). The V end lost 3 bases, the J end lost 5 bases, and 17 bases lay between the germline ends. Germline V gives CDR1 KGHSH, CDR2 LQKENI. The CDR3 totals 16 residues. In nucleotides, the CDR3 is TGTGCCAGCTCACCCCGCGTCGGACAGCCTGACAATGAGCAGTTCTTC. It specifies CASSPRVGQPDNEQFF.

DNA of the CDR3: TGTGCCAGCAGAAAACAGGGGATGCAGGGCGAGCAGTACTTC. Translation gives CASRKQGMQGEQYF. The rearrangement links TRBV28 to TRBJ2-7, with 7 nucleotides matching TRBD1. Germline values: CDR1 MDHEN, CDR2 SYDVKM. This CDR3 is built from 14 residues. Trimming at V came to 6 bases and at J to 6 bases, leaving 11 bases not matched to a gene.

This clone has only one observation. V and J are TRBV6-5 and TRBJ1-2; TRBD1 matches 7 bases. J was trimmed by 4 bases and V by 5 bases; bases with no gene match: 7. CDR3 size: 14 residues. Germline V CDR1 and CDR2: MNHEY, SVGAGI. The CDR3 reads CASSRPGTVYGYTF. CDR3 DNA: TGTGCCAGCAGTAGACCCGGGACAGTCTATGGCTACACCTTC.

This clone was counted between two and nine times. The V gene is TRBV5-1, the J gene TRBJ2-5, with D perhaps TRBD2 (7 bases). The CDR3 is 15 amino acids. CDR1 and CDR2 from the germline V gene are SGHRS and YFSETQ. V dropped 0 bases and J dropped 5 bases, with 14 bases sitting between them. For the CDR3, the DNA is TGCGCCAGCAGCTTGGAAGGGGGGGTCCGGGAGACCCAGTACTTC. This sequence encodes CASSLEGGVRETQYF.

This chain links TRBV7-9 with TRBJ1-3, with D maybe TRBD1 (5 bases). Germline values: CDR1 SEHNR, CDR2 FQNEAQ (reference sequence). CDR3 length: 16 residues. The V end was cut by 4 bases, the J end by 1 base, with 14 bases between. CDR3 bases: TGTGCCAGCAGCTATGACAGCCTCAGATCTGGAAACACCATATATTTT. Translated: CASSYDSLRSGNTIYF.